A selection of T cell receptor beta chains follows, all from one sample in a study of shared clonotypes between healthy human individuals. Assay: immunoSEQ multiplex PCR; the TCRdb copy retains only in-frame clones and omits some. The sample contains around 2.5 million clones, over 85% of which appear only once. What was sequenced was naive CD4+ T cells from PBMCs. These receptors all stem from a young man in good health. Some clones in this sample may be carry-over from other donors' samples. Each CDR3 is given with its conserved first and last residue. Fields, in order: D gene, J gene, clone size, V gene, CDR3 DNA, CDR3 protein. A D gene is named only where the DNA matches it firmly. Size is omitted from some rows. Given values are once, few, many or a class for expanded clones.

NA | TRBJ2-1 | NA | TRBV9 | TGTGCCAGCAGCTCCGGGACGGACAATTTTGAGCAGTTCTTC | CASSSGTDNFEQFF
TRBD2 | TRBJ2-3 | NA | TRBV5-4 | TGTGCCAGCAGCTCCCAGACTAGCGGAGGGACAGATACGCAGTATTTT | CASSSQTSGGTDTQYF
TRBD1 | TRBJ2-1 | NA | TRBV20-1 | TGCAGTGTCAACAGGGGGAATGAGCAGTTCTTC | CSVNRGNEQFF
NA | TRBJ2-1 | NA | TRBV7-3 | TGTGCCAGCAGCTTAATGGCCACCGGGTTGAGCTCCTACAATGAGCAGTTCTTC | CASSLMATGLSSYNEQFF
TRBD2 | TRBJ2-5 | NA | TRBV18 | TGTGCCAGCTCACCAGGAGCGGGAGGGGAGACCCAGTACTTC | CASSPGAGGETQYF
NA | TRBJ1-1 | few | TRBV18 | TGTGCCAGCTCACCGAACAGGAACACTGAAGCTTTCTTT | CASSPNRNTEAFF
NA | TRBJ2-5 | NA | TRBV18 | TGTGCCAGCTCCCTCGAAGAGACCCAGTACTTC | CASSLEETQYF
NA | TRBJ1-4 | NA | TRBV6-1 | TGTGCCAGCAGTGAGAGTCGGACTGCAGCAACTAATGAAAAACTGTTTTTT | CASSESRTAATNEKLFF
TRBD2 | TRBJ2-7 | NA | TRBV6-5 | TGTGCCAGCAGTTACTCTCCAGCGGGAGGCTACGAGCAGTACTTC | CASSYSPAGGYEQYF
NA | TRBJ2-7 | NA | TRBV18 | TGTGCCAGCTCACCTGACAGCCCAGGCTTCGAGCAGTACTTC | CASSPDSPGFEQYF
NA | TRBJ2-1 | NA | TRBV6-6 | TGTGCCAGCAGTCGAGAGCGGGAGCAGTTCTTC | CASSREREQFF
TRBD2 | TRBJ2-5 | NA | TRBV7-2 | TGTGCCAGCAGCCCGGGACTAGCGGGAGTAGGATCGCAAGAGACCCAGTACTTC | CASSPGLAGVGSQETQYF
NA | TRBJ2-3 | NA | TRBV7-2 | TGTGCCAGCAGCTTCGGTATAGCGACAGATACGCAGTATTTT | CASSFGIATDTQYF
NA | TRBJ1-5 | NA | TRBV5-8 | TGTGCCAGCAGCTTGGATCAGGTTGGTCAGCCCCAGCATTTT | CASSLDQVGQPQHF
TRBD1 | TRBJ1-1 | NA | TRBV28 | TGTGCCAGCACCTCTCCAGGGGGAACTATGAACACTGAAGCTTTCTTT | CASTSPGGTMNTEAFF
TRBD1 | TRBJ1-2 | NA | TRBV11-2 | TGTGCCAGCAGCTTAGGTCGGGGGACAGGGGGCTTTGATCTGCTTGGCTACACCTTC | CASSLGRGTGGFDLLGYTF
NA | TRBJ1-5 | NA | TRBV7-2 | TGTGCCAGCAGCCGGGGGGTGTTAAGCAATCAGCCCCAGCATTTT | CASSRGVLSNQPQHF
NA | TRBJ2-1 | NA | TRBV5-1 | TGCGCCAGCAGCTTGCTGCCAACAGGGTTCTCGTTCTTC | CASSLLPTGFSFF
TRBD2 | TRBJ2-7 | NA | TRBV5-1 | TGCGCCAGCAGCTTAGCGGGAGACTCCTACGAGCAGTACTTC | CASSLAGDSYEQYF
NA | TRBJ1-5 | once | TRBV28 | TGTGCCAGCAGTTGGCAGTACAATCAGCCCCAGCATTTT | CASSWQYNQPQHF
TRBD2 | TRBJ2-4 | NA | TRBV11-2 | TGTGCCAGCAGCTCGGTGGGGGGAGGGTTAAGAAACATTCAGTACTTC | CASSSVGGGLRNIQYF
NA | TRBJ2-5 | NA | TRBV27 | TGTGCCAGCAGTCCGCGGCGGCAAGAGACCCAGTACTTC | CASSPRRQETQYF
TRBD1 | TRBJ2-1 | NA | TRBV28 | TGTGCCAGCAGCCCGAGACAGGGGGCGGATGAGCAGTTCTTC | CASSPRQGADEQFF
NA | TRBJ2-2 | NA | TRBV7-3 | TGTGCCAGCAGCTTAAGCTCGAACACCGGGGAGCTGTTTTTT | CASSLSSNTGELFF
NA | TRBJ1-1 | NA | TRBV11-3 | TGTGCCAGCAGCTTAGGGATGAGCACTGAAGCTTTCTTT | CASSLGMSTEAFF
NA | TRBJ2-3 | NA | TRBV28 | TGTGCCAGCACCCAGGGGGGCCCTAGCACAGATACGCAGTATTTT | CASTQGGPSTDTQYF
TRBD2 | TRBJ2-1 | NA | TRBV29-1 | TGCAGCGTCCCGGGACTAGCGGGAGGTTTCTACAATGAGCAGTTCTTC | CSVPGLAGGFYNEQFF
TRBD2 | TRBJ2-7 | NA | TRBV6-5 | TGTGCCAGCAGTCTAGCGGGAAGCTCCTACGAGCAGTACTTC | CASSLAGSSYEQYF
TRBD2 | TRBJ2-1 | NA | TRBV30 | TGTGCCTGGACTTTGGGACTAGCGGGAAACAATGAGCAGTTCTTC | CAWTLGLAGNNEQFF
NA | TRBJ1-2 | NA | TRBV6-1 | TGTGCCAGCAGTGTTTTCTTCGGAGGCCTTATGGGCTACACCTTC | CASSVFFGGLMGYTF
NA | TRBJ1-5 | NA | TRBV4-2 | TGTGCCAGCAGCCAAGCGAGGGGGGGGATGGGTCAGCCCCAGCATTTT | CASSQARGGMGQPQHF
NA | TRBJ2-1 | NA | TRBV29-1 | TGCAGCGTTGACCAGGGTTGGGGCAATGAGCAGTTCTTC | CSVDQGWGNEQFF
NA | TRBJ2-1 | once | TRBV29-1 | TGCAGCCCTGTGCTGGCGGGAAGCTCCTACAATGAGCAGTTCTTC | CSPVLAGSSYNEQFF
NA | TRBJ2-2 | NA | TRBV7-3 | TGTGCCAGCAGCCCCCGACCAGACACCGGGGAGCTGTTTTTT | CASSPRPDTGELFF
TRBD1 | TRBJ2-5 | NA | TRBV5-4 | TGTGCCAGCAGATTGGGGACAGGCGGCCAAGAGACCCAGTACTTC | CASRLGTGGQETQYF
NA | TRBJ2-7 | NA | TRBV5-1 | TGCGCCAGCAGCTCGGGGGCCGTCTACGAGCAGTACTTC | CASSSGAVYEQYF
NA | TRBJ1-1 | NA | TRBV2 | TGTGCCAGCAGTTTGACCTGGGGGAACACTGAAGCTTTCTTT | CASSLTWGNTEAFF
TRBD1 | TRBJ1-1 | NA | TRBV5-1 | TGCGCCAGCAGCTTGGACTCCGGGACAGGGGTTGAAGCTTTCTTT | CASSLDSGTGVEAFF
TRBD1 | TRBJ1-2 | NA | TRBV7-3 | TGTGCCAGCAGCTTGACCGGGACAGATGTCTATGGCTACACCTTC | CASSLTGTDVYGYTF
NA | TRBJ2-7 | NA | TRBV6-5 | TGTGCCAGCAGTGACCATCACAGGGTCGAGCAGTACTTC | CASSDHHRVEQYF
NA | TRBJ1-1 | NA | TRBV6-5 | TGTGCCAGCAGGGACGTGGGCACTGAAGCTTTCTTT | CASRDVGTEAFF
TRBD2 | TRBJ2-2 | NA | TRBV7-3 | TGTGCCAGCAGCTACCTGGGACTAGCGGGAGTTTCGACCGGGGAGCTGTTTTTT | CASSYLGLAGVSTGELFF
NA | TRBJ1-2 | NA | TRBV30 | TGTGCCTGGAGTAACAGGAGGGGCTACACCTTC | CAWSNRRGYTF